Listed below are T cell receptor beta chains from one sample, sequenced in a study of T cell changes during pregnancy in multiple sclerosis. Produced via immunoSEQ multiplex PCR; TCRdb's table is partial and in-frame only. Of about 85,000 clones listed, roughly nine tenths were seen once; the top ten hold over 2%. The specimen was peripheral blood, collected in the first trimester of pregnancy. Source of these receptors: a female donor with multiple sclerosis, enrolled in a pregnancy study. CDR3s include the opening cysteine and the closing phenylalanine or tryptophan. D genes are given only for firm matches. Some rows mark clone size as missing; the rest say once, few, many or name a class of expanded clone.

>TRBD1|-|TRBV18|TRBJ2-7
TGTGCCAGCTCACTTCGTCCGGGACAGCACTACGAGCAGTACTTC
CASSLRPGQHYEQYF
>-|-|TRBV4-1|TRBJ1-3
TGCGCCAGCAGCCCTGGGGGCCTTAGCTCTGGAAACACCATATATTTT
CASSPGGLSSGNTIYF
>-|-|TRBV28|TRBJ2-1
TGTGCCAGCAGTTTTAGTGAAATCGAGCTCTCCTACAATGAGCAGTTCTTC
CASSFSEIELSYNEQFF
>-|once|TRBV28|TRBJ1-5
TGTGCCAGCAGTTCCACAGGGAGCAGCAATCAGCCCCAGCATTTT
CASSSTGSSNQPQHF
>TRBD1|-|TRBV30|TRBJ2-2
TGTGCCTGGAGTGTACCCGGGACAGGGTACACCGGGGAGCTGTTTTTT
CAWSVPGTGYTGELFF
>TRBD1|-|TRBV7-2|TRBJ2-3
TGTGCCAGCAGCTCGGGACAGATCACAGATACGCAGTATTTT
CASSSGQITDTQYF
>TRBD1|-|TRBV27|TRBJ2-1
TGTGCCAGCAGCTACGGGACAGAGACCGGTGAGCAGTTCTTC
CASSYGTETGEQFF
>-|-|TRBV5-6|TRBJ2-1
TGTGCCAGCAGCGACGTAGCCCGCGGGGTATTGGATGAGCAGTTCTTC
CASSDVARGVLDEQFF
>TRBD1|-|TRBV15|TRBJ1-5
TGTGCCACCAGTCTGAAGAGGGGGCTTAGCAATCAGCCCCAGCATTTT
CATSLKRGLSNQPQHF
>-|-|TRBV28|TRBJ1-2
TGTGCCAGCAGTTTATTGGCCAGGGACTATGGCTACACCTTC
CASSLLARDYGYTF
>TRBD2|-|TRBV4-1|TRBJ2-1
TGCGCCAGCAGCCCTACCCGACTAGCGGGGGGCAATGAGCAGTTCTTC
CASSPTRLAGGNEQFF
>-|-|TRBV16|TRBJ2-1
TGTGCCAGCAGCCCCACCTCCAGGGCCAACAATGAGCAGTTCTTC
CASSPTSRANNEQFF
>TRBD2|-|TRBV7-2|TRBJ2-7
TGTGCCAGCAGCTTTGGACTAGGGGCCTACGAGCAGTACTTC
CASSFGLGAYEQYF
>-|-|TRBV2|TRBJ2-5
TGTGCCACCAATCTAGTCAGTGGAGAGACCCAGTACTTC
CATNLVSGETQYF
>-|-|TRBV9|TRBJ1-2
TGTGCCAGCAGCACCCAGGACACGATCTATGGCTACACCTTC
CASSTQDTIYGYTF
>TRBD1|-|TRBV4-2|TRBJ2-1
TGTGCCAGCAGCCAGGACAGGGGGCTCGGGGAGCAGTTCTTC
CASSQDRGLGEQFF
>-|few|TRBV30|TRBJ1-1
TGTGCCTGGAGTGTTTGGGGGGGGATTTCACGGGAAGCTTTCTTT
CAWSVWGGISREAFF
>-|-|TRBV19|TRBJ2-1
TGTGCCAGTAGCGAGGGGTGGGGGGGCAGCTCCTACAATGAGCAGTTCTTC
CASSEGWGGSSYNEQFF
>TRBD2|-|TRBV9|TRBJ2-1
TGTGCCAGCAGCGTAGCTAGCGGGAGTTGGGATGAGCAGTTCTTC
CASSVASGSWDEQFF
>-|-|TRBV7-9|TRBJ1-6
TGTGCCAGCAGCCCCTTAGGGCAGGGCAATTCACCCCTCCACTTT
CASSPLGQGNSPLHF
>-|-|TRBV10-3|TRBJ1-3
TGTGCCATCAGTGGAGGGGGAAGTGGAAACACCATATATTTT
CAISGGGSGNTIYF
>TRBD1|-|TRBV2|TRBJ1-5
TGTGCCAGCAGCGTCGACAGGGGCAGCAATCAGCCCCAGCATTTT
CASSVDRGSNQPQHF
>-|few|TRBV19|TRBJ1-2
TGTGCCACCAAGGGGCCAGGGGATGTGGATGGCTACACCTTC
CATKGPGDVDGYTF
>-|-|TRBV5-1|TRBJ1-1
TGCGCCAGCAGCTTACCGGGACATGAAGCTTTCTTT
CASSLPGHEAFF
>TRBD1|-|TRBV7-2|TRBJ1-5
TGTGCCAGCAGCTTAGATTTATTTGGGACAGGCGGCGGGCCCCAGCATTTT
CASSLDLFGTGGGPQHF
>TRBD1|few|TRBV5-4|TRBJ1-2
TGTGCCAGCAGCCAGGGACAGGGTGAGATCTATGGCTACACCTTC
CASSQGQGEIYGYTF
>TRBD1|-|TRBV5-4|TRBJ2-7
TGTGCCAGCAGCTGGGACAGGGGCAACGAGCAGTACTTC
CASSWDRGNEQYF
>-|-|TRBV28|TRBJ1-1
TGTGCCAGCAGTTTACCTACAGGGAGCCCTGAAGCTTTCTTT
CASSLPTGSPEAFF
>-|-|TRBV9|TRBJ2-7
TGTGCCAGCAGCGTAGCTGCTGGGGGGTCGGGCCAGGAGCAGTACTTC
CASSVAAGGSGQEQYF
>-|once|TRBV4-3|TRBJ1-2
TGCGCCAGCAGCCAAGAGGCGGAAAACTACTATGGCTACACCTTC
CASSQEAENYYGYTF
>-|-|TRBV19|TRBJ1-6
TGTGCCAGTAGTAGGCAGGGTTGGGATTCACCCCTCCACTTT
CASSRQGWDSPLHF
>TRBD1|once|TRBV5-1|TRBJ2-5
TGCGCCAGCAGCTTGGGGACAGGGCAGTCCGAGACCCAGTACTTC
CASSLGTGQSETQYF
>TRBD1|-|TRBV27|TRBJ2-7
TGTGCCAGCAGTTTATTGGATTTGATCCAGGGGGCCCACTACGAGCAGTACTTC
CASSLLDLIQGAHYEQYF
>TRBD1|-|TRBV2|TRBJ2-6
TGTGCCAGCAGTGAAAGGACAGGGGGCCCCTCTGGGGCCAACGTCCTGACTTTC
CASSERTGGPSGANVLTF
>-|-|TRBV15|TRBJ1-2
TGTGCCACCAGCCTTGCCTCCCTGGGCGCCTACTATGGCTACACCTTC
CATSLASLGAYYGYTF
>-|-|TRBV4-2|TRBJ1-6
TGTGCCAGCAGCCAAGAGAACAGACCTAATTCACCCCTCCACTTT
CASSQENRPNSPLHF
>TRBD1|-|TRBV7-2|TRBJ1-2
TGTGCCAGCAGATCAACAGGGGGCCCCTATGGCTACACCTTC
CASRSTGGPYGYTF
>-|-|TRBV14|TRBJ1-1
TGTGCCAGCAGCCAAGAAGGGCGGGCACCGTTTGGTGAAGCTTTCTTT
CASSQEGRAPFGEAFF
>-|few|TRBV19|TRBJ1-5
TGTGCCAGTAGTATAGAAGACTATCAGCCCCAGCATTTT
CASSIEDYQPQHF
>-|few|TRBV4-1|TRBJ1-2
TGCGCCAGCAGCCCAACCAAATTCGGAGGGGACTATGGCTACACCTTC
CASSPTKFGGDYGYTF
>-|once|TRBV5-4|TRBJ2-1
TGTGCCAGCAAGGGCCTCGGGGACAATGAGCAGTTCTTC
CASKGLGDNEQFF
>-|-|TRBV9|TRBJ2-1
TGTGCCAGCAGCGTCCATCCAAGATTGGCTGGGCAGACAAACAATGAGCAGTTCTTC
CASSVHPRLAGQTNNEQFF
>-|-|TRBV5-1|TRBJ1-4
TGCGCCAGCAGCTCCGTTGGGGGAGGGGATGAAAAACTGTTTTTT
CASSSVGGGDEKLFF
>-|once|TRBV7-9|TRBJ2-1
TGTGCCAGCAGCCATGGGGACACAGAAGATGAGCAGTTCTTC
CASSHGDTEDEQFF
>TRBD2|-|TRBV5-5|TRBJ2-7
TGTGCCAGCAGCTTGGTAGCGGGAGGATCCTACGAGCAGTACTTC
CASSLVAGGSYEQYF
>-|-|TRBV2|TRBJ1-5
TGTGCCAGCAGCCCTACAGGGAGCGGTAATCAGCCCCAGCATTTT
CASSPTGSGNQPQHF